This T cell receptor (beta chain) was profiled in a study of human T cells and chemical hapten exposure. Study results and limitations: Versus controls, significantly more large CDR3 similarity clusters arose from expanded TCRs.

Time point specified: pre-sensitization, week 0. As for treatment: therapeutic diphenylcyclopropenone sensitization with weekly scalp DPC. Those who donated were patients with alopecia, 18 to 70 years of age, and suitable for DPC. This clonotype was counted ten times or more. Its cognate antigen is unknown. TCRdb itself ran the RACE reads through MiXCR, one entry per CDR3 protein. The sample carries some 330,000 distinct CDR3 sequences, about 5% recorded once. The ends lost 1 base at V and 5 bases at J; junction bases unmatched: 3. The CDR3 is 16 residues long. Germline loops: CDR1 LGHNA, CDR2 YNFKEQ. Sequencing was performed on whole blood, taken in connection with sensitization to the hapten diphenylcyclopropenone (DPC). The receptor comes from a woman aged 18-35 years with alopecia areata. Some clones in this sample may be carry-over from other donors' samples. V is TRBV4-2 and J is TRBJ1-6, with TRBD1 identical over 9 bases. The CDR3 nucleotides read TGTGCCAGCAGCCAAGGAGGGACAGGGAATAATTCACCCCTCCACTTT. Translation gives CASSQGGTGNNSPLHF.